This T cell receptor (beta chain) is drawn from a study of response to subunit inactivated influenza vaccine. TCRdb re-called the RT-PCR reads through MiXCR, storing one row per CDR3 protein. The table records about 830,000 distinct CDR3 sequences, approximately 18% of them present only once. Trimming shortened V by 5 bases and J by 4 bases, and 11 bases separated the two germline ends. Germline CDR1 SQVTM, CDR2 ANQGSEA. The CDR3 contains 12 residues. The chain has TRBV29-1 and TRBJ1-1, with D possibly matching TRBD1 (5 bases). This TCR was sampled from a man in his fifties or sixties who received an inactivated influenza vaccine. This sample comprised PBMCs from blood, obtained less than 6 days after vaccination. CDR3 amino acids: CSVSGFSTEAFF. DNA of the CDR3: TGCAGCGTTTCAGGGTTCAGCACTGAAGCTTTCTTT.